This T cell receptor (beta chain) emerged from a study of shared T cell receptors in the human thymus. The V end was cut by 7 bases, the J end by 7 bases, with 16 bases between. The germline CDR1 and CDR2 sequences are SGDLS and YYNGEE. The CDR3 length is 13 residues. Repertoires were generated with immunoSEQ multiplex PCR, while TCRdb's copy carries only in-frame clones and drops some. The table records about 660,000 clones, about 87% of them present only once. This sample was shared with a second study, whose subject was human thymus T cells.

The sequence derives from a boy in the first two years of life with a congenital heart defect. This chain connects TRBV9 to TRBJ2-3, with D possibly being TRBD1 (6 bases). Sequenced sample: thymocytes. CDR3 DNA: TGTGCCAGCGACTCCACAGGGTCAAATACGCAGTATTTT. It codes for CASDSTGSNTQYF.